This T cell receptor (beta chain) originates from a study of vaccination and CD4 T cells after COVID-19. Study conclusions and caveats: Researchers report that a median roughly 85% of reactive clones in convalescent patients surfaced only post-vaccination.

The CDR3 spans 17 residues. Germline V gene data show CDR1 as MNHEY and CDR2 as SVGAGI. V lost 2 bases and J lost 1; bases outside the gene matches: 8. As for treatment: approximately 11-day PBMC culture with coronavirus spike peptide pools or control peptides (ViraFEST assay). As for this clonotype: Antigen specificity is unknown.

Scientists ran DNA taken from cultured CD4+ T cells through the Oncomine TCR Beta short-read assay for sequencing. One entry per CDR3 protein, called by TCRdb with MiXCR from the PCR reads. The sample contains around 15,000 distinct CDR3 sequences, about 40% of which appear only once. The TCR comes from a human donor with COVID-19. The specimen was cultured CD4+ T cells from blood. The chain has TRBV6-5 and TRBJ2-5; 9 bases match TRBD1. The CDR3 DNA reads as TGTGCCAGCAGTTACATGTCCACAGGGGGCGTCCAAGAGACCCAGTACTTC. Translation: CASSYMSTGGVQETQYF.